The next 21 T cell receptor beta chains were all read from a single sample in a study of monozygotic twins with inflammatory bowel disease (dated by TCRdb to between 2018 and 2021). The library was made by 5' RACE. Data came from an Illumina HiSeq 2500. TCRdb reprocessed the public reads and reports one entry per CDR3 protein sequence, without DNA. This sample's listing comprises more than 300,000 distinct CDR3 sequences. Jointly, the top ten make up roughly 5.2% of the sample. The specimen sequenced was blood. These receptors were taken from a human donor with ulcerative colitis or Crohn's disease, or a healthy co-twin of an affected twin (not recorded which).

The J gene is TRBJ2-7, the V gene TRBV9; there is no DNA to check the TCRdb D call of TRBD1. The germline V gene encodes CDR1 SGDLS and CDR2 YYNGEE. The CDR3 runs to 14 residues. CDR3 protein: CASSAQGQTYEQYF.

The chain links TRBV5-1 to TRBJ2-5; the TCRdb D gene call, TRBD1, has no DNA to confirm it. The V gene's germline CDR1 is SGHRS and CDR2 YFSETQ. This CDR3 spans 13 amino acids. The CDR3 loop reads CASSSRGPETQYF.

J is TRBJ2-3 and V is TRBV3-1; TCRdb selects TRBD1, and the lack of DNA leaves this call unchecked. Germline loops: CDR1 LGHDT, CDR2 YNNKEL (reference sequence). The CDR3 consists of 13 residues. The CDR3 protein is CASSSRGTDTQYF.

The chain employs TRBV7-9 and TRBJ2-1; TCRdb designates TRBD1, a call that cannot be tested without DNA. Germline-derived CDR1 and CDR2 are SEHNR and FQNEAQ (reference sequence). The CDR3 runs 13 residues. The CDR3 protein is CASSAHYPPVPFF. Full variable domain (missing parts from reference TRBV7-9 and TRBJ2-1): DTGVSQNPRHKITKRGQNVTFRCDPISEHNRLYWYRQTLGQGPEFLTYFQNEAQLEKSRLLSDRFSAERPKGSFSTLEIQRTEQGDSAMYLCASSAHYPPVPFFGPGTRLTVL.

The genes are TRBV5-1 and TRBJ1-1. The CDR3 runs 14 residues. The germline V gene has CDR1 SGHRS and CDR2 YFSETQ. The CDR3 spells CASSLATRGTEAFF.

The rearrangement links TRBV6-1 to TRBJ2-2; TCRdb calls TRBD2, which cannot be checked without DNA. Per the germline V gene, CDR1 is MNHNS and CDR2 is SASEGT. CDR3 length: 15 residues. CDR3 amino acids: CASRSGLTNTGELFF.

The V gene is TRBV27, the J gene TRBJ2-7. The CDR3 has 13 amino acids. Per the germline V gene, CDR1 is MNHEY and CDR2 is SMNVEV (reference sequence). CDR3 amino acids: CASSLTLSYQQYF.

The chain joins TRBV12-3 or TRBV12-4 to TRBJ2-5; TCRdb names TRBD2, which stays unverified in the absence of DNA. The CDR3 has 15 residues. CDR3 sequence: CASSPRTSRQETQYF.

CDR3: CATGGRGTEAFF. The chain uses TRBV2 and TRBJ1-1; the D call from TCRdb, TRBD1, cannot be confirmed without DNA. Germline assignment: CDR1 SNHLY and CDR2 FYNNEI. The CDR3 extends over 12 amino acids.

The chain carries TRBV5-1 and TRBJ2-7; absent DNA, TCRdb's TRBD1 call cannot be checked. The CDR3 has 14 amino acids. Germline V gene sequence: CDR1 SGHRS, CDR2 YFSETQ. CDR3 sequence: CASSLVGVINEQYF.

CDR3 loop: CASSLGGEGQYLRETQYF. This rearrangement joins TRBV27 to TRBJ2-5; no DNA is available, so the TRBD1 call from TCRdb remains unchecked. Germline CDR1 is MNHEY and CDR2 is SMNVEV (reference sequence). The CDR3 is 18 amino acids.

The rearrangement links TRBV11-2 to TRBJ1-2; there is no DNA to check the TCRdb D call of TRBD1. Germline values: CDR1 SGHAT, CDR2 FQNNGV. This CDR3 comprises 15 residues. The CDR3 loop is CASSSQTGGVYGYTF.

J is TRBJ2-1 and V is TRBV3-1; TCRdb's assignment of TRBD2 cannot be checked, as there is no DNA. Germline CDR1 is LGHDT and CDR2 is YNNKEL (reference sequence). This CDR3 region has 13 residues. The CDR3 sequence is CASSQALKTEQFF.

The chain employs TRBV5-1 and TRBJ2-7; TCRdb picks TRBD2, but there is no DNA to check that call. Germline loops: CDR1 SGHRS, CDR2 YFSETQ. The CDR3 extends over 16 amino acids. The CDR3 here is CASSWDSGTPSYEQYF.

This chain connects TRBV7-8 to TRBJ2-1; TCRdb names TRBD2, which stays unverified in the absence of DNA. In germline, CDR1 is SGHVS, CDR2 FQNEAQ. The CDR3 consists of 16 residues. The CDR3 loop reads CASSPPGGRRYNEQFF.

The chain links TRBV5-1 to TRBJ1-1; TCRdb lists TRBD1, though no DNA is available to test this call. The CDR3 runs 17 residues. Germline V gene sequence: CDR1 SGHRS, CDR2 YFSETQ. CDR3 region: CASSSKTMGAHGTEAFF.

The chain links TRBV29-1 to TRBJ1-1. The CDR3 sequence is 12 residues long. Looked up from germline, CDR1 is SQVTM and CDR2 is ANQGSEA. The CDR3 sequence: CSVVVDITEAFF. The full variable domain, completed using reference TRBV29-1 and TRBJ1-1, is SAVISQKPSRDICQRGTSLTIQCQVDSQVTMMFWYRQQPGQSLTLIATANQGSEATYESGFVIDKFPISRPNLTFSTLTVSNMSPEDSSIYLCSVVVDITEAFFGQGTRLTVV.

J is TRBJ1-2 and V is TRBV5-1. From germline, CDR1 is SGHRS and CDR2 YFSETQ. The CDR3 sequence is 14 residues long. The CDR3 is CASSFPAPNYGYTF.

CDR3 loop: CASSFGRESYNEQFF. The chain employs TRBV7-2 and TRBJ2-1; TCRdb selects TRBD1, and the lack of DNA leaves this call unchecked. The CDR3 has 15 amino acids. Looked up from germline, CDR1 is SGHTA and CDR2 is FQGNSA.

The chain combines TRBV14 with TRBJ2-2. The CDR3 has 14 residues. CDR1 and CDR2 (germline): SGHDN, FVKESK. The CDR3 loop reads CASSQVQNTGELFF.

The chain uses TRBV29-1 and TRBJ2-3; there is no DNA to check the TCRdb D call of TRBD2. CDR1 is SQVTM and CDR2 is ANQGSEA in the germline V gene. The CDR3 is made up of 13 amino acids. CDR3 sequence reads: CSVDSGNTDTQYF.